The TCR beta chain under discussion was sequenced for a study of glioma-infiltrating T cells after dendritic cell vaccination. About the study: Three intradermal dendritic cell vaccine injections were given every two weeks.

Points on this clone: What it binds is not known.

Input was roughly 2.2 ug genomic DNA, or all available if less. Repertoires were generated with immunoSEQ multiplex PCR, while TCRdb's copy carries only in-frame clones and drops some. The sample lists around 100,000 clones; about four fifths were seen once. This CDR3 has 15 amino acids. Germline loops: CDR1 SGHNT, CDR2 YENEEA. V gave up 3 bases and J gave up 2 bases; unmatched junction bases: 6. Study-wide points: Few patients contributed both blood and tumor specimens. Estimated pretreatment TIL content predicted outcome after dendritic cell vaccination.

This clonotype was obtained from a human donor with glioblastoma. This specimen consisted of blood, obtained before dendritic cell vaccination. The chain has TRBV11-3 and TRBJ2-7, with 8 bases lining up with TRBD1. Written as DNA, the CDR3 is TGTGCCAGCAGCTTTTGGGGGGACAGGACCTACGAGCAGTACTTC. Protein product: CASSFWGDRTYEQYF.